Listed below are T cell receptor beta chains from one sample, sequenced in a study of blood T cell repertoires in COVID-19. Method: immunoSEQ multiplex PCR; TCRdb's copy keeps in-frame clones and lacks some. In the table there are almost 400,000 clones, approximately 87% of which are singletons. Sequenced: PBMCs or T cells enriched from blood (not recorded which). The origin of the receptors is a young woman with acute COVID-19. Each CDR3 is given with its conserved first and last residue. A D gene is named only where the DNA matches it firmly. Clone size is not always given. Where it is, it says once, few, many or a class for expanded clones.

>TRBD1|TRBV29-1|once|TRBJ1-2
CSVDRELGYGYTF
TGCAGCGTAGACAGGGAGTTAGGGTATGGCTACACCTTC
>NA|TRBV24-1|once|TRBJ1-2
CATSDLYGYTF
TGTGCCACCAGTGACCTCTATGGCTACACCTTC
>TRBD1|TRBV24-1|NA|TRBJ1-3
CATSDSQGAGNTIYF
TGTGCCACCAGTGATTCCCAGGGGGCTGGAAACACCATATATTTT
>NA|TRBV5-6|once|TRBJ1-1
CASSFQGVPEAFF
TGTGCCAGCAGCTTTCAGGGTGTTCCTGAAGCTTTCTTT
>NA|TRBV6-1|once|TRBJ2-2
CASSEARLESTGELFF
TGTGCCAGCAGTGAAGCGCGTTTAGAGTCCACCGGGGAGCTGTTTTTT
>NA|TRBV28|NA|TRBJ1-5
CASSLGRTNQPQHF
TGTGCCAGCAGTTTAGGGCGGACTAATCAGCCCCAGCATTTT
>TRBD2|TRBV5-1|NA|TRBJ2-1
CASSFVAGDNEQFF
TGCGCCAGCAGCTTCGTAGCGGGGGACAATGAGCAGTTCTTC
>TRBD1|TRBV6-2/TRBV6-3|NA|TRBJ2-7
CASSSPGQGAYEQYF
TGTGCCAGCAGTTCCCCCGGACAGGGGGCCTACGAGCAGTACTTC
>NA|TRBV7-3|NA|TRBJ2-3
CASSSGQSTDTQYF
TGTGCCAGCAGCTCCGGACAGTCCACAGATACGCAGTATTTT
>NA|TRBV7-3|once|TRBJ1-1
CASSFQVRNTEAFF
TGTGCCAGCAGCTTTCAGGTCCGGAACACTGAAGCTTTCTTT
>NA|TRBV24-1|once|TRBJ1-4
CATSDFRGGNEKLFF
TGTGCCACCAGTGATTTTAGGGGGGGTAATGAAAAACTGTTTTTT
>NA|TRBV5-5|NA|TRBJ1-2
CASSLRDIYGYTF
TGTGCCAGCAGCCTACGGGATATCTATGGCTACACCTTC
>NA|TRBV7-2|NA|TRBJ1-2
CASSTDSYGYTF
TGTGCCAGCAGCACGGACAGCTATGGCTACACCTTC
>NA|TRBV10-2|NA|TRBJ1-1
CASSESRYTEAFF
TGCGCCAGCAGTGAGAGCAGGTACACTGAAGCTTTCTTT
>NA|TRBV29-1|NA|TRBJ2-2
CSVEGDSTGELFF
TGCAGCGTTGAAGGGGACTCTACCGGGGAGCTGTTTTTT
>TRBD1|TRBV28|NA|TRBJ1-1
CASSPGTGKRLNTEAFF
TGTGCCAGCAGTCCAGGGACAGGCAAAAGGTTGAACACTGAAGCTTTCTTT
>NA|TRBV5-1|NA|TRBJ2-3
CASSTGGKPDTQYF
TGCGCCAGCAGCACGGGGGGCAAGCCAGATACGCAGTATTTT
>TRBD2|TRBV2|NA|TRBJ2-2
CASSEIWSSGDSGELFF
TGTGCCAGCAGTGAGATTTGGAGTAGCGGGGATTCCGGGGAGCTGTTTTTT
>NA|TRBV12-3/TRBV12-4|NA|TRBJ2-5
CASSFPEETQYF
TGTGCCAGCAGTTTTCCAGAAGAGACCCAGTACTTC
>NA|TRBV27|NA|TRBJ1-5
CASSWGGQGNQPQHF
TGTGCCAGCAGTTGGGGGGGCCAGGGCAATCAGCCCCAGCATTTT
>NA|TRBV11-2|NA|TRBJ2-7
CASSLVTGTYEQYF
TGTGCCAGCAGCTTAGTCACAGGTACCTACGAGCAGTACTTC
>NA|TRBV6-4|NA|TRBJ2-2
CASSDTAGQENTGELFF
TGTGCCAGCAGTGACACAGCGGGACAGGAGAACACCGGGGAGCTGTTTTTT
>TRBD1|TRBV3-1/TRBV3-2|NA|TRBJ1-1
CASSQGTGQEAFF
TGTGCCAGCAGCCAGGGGACAGGTCAAGAAGCTTTCTTT
>TRBD1|TRBV28|once|TRBJ1-2
CASSMGQGNYGYTF
TGTGCCAGCAGCATGGGACAGGGGAACTATGGCTACACCTTC
>TRBD1|TRBV5-1|once|TRBJ1-1
CASSPPGTGGRGTEAFF
TGCGCCAGCAGCCCACCCGGGACAGGGGGCAGAGGGACTGAAGCTTTCTTT
>TRBD1|TRBV7-2|NA|TRBJ1-3
CASSLRQGNGNTIYF
TGTGCCAGCAGCTTAAGACAGGGGAACGGAAACACCATATATTTT
>NA|TRBV11-3|NA|TRBJ1-6
CASSWTDNSPLHF
TGTGCCAGCAGCTGGACAGATAATTCACCCCTCCACTTT
>NA|TRBV10-2|NA|TRBJ2-2
CASSMQGYMAGELFF
TGCGCCAGCAGTATGCAGGGGTATATGGCCGGGGAGCTGTTTTTT
>NA|TRBV9|NA|TRBJ2-1
CASSVGRGPYNEQFF
TGTGCCAGCAGCGTAGGGCGCGGGCCCTACAATGAGCAGTTCTTC
>TRBD2|TRBV25-1|NA|TRBJ2-1
CATQTSGAKSYHEQFF
TGTGCCACCCAGACTAGCGGGGCGAAATCCTACCATGAGCAGTTCTTC
>TRBD1|TRBV4-1|NA|TRBJ2-2
CASSLPRDRGRFTGELFF
TGCGCCAGCAGCCTTCCCCGTGACAGGGGACGGTTTACCGGGGAGCTGTTTTTT
>NA|TRBV7-3|NA|TRBJ2-6
CASNPTGSPNVLTF
TGTGCCAGCAACCCGACGGGGTCCCCCAACGTCCTGACTTTC
>TRBD1|TRBV30|NA|TRBJ1-2
CAWDRGQLAPWAF
TGTGCCTGGGACAGGGGACAGCTTGCCCCTTGGGCCTTC
>TRBD2|TRBV7-8|NA|TRBJ2-5
CASSSATSGAVTQYF
TGTGCCAGCAGCTCTGCGACTAGCGGGGCTGTGACCCAGTACTTC
>NA|TRBV5-1|NA|TRBJ1-2
CASSSRISNYGYTF
TGCGCCAGCAGCTCTCGTATTTCTAACTATGGCTACACCTTC
>NA|TRBV12-5|NA|TRBJ2-7
CASGLSQVGGDEQYF
TGTGCTAGTGGTTTGTCACAGGTGGGGGGAGACGAGCAGTACTTC
>TRBD1|TRBV30|few|TRBJ2-6
CAWTGTGVSGANVLTF
TGTGCCTGGACCGGGACAGGGGTCTCCGGGGCCAACGTCCTGACTTTC
>NA|TRBV5-1|once|TRBJ2-5
CASSFPGETQYF
TGCGCCAGCAGCTTTCCCGGTGAGACCCAGTACTTC
>TRBD2|TRBV5-4|NA|TRBJ2-3
CASSSGGANTDTQYF
TGTGCCAGCAGCAGCGGGGGGGCCAACACAGATACGCAGTATTTT
>TRBD1|TRBV7-9|NA|TRBJ1-1
CASSKRDRENTEAFF
TGTGCCAGCAGCAAGAGGGACAGGGAGAACACTGAAGCTTTCTTT
>NA|TRBV6-5|NA|TRBJ2-1
CASSRAGAGNEQFF
TGTGCCAGCAGTCGGGCAGGGGCTGGCAATGAGCAGTTCTTC
>NA|TRBV5-1|NA|TRBJ2-2
CASSSNAGSTGELFF
TGCGCCAGCAGCTCGAATGCGGGGTCCACCGGGGAGCTGTTTTTT
>TRBD2|TRBV30|NA|TRBJ2-3
CAWSLSGGLFTDTQYF
TGTGCCTGGAGCTTGAGCGGGGGGCTTTTCACAGATACGCAGTATTTT
>NA|TRBV4-3|NA|TRBJ1-5
CASSQNGGAGNQPQHF
TGCGCCAGCAGCCAAAACGGGGGGGCTGGCAATCAGCCCCAGCATTTT
>NA|TRBV7-3|NA|TRBJ2-3
CASSFFGGATDTQYF
TGTGCCAGCAGCTTCTTTGGGGGGGCCACAGATACGCAGTATTTT
>TRBD2|TRBV10-3|NA|TRBJ2-1
CAISSGTSANEQFF
TGTGCCATCAGTTCCGGGACTAGTGCCAATGAGCAGTTCTTC
>NA|TRBV27|once|TRBJ2-7
CASSLLSSGGREQYF
TGTGCCAGCAGTTTACTATCTTCAGGGGGGCGCGAGCAGTACTTC